This T cell receptor beta chain is drawn from a study of T cell responses to AZD1222 COVID-19 vaccine. Profiling relied on immunoSEQ multiplex PCR, and the TCRdb table lists in-frame clones only, not all of them. The data hold tens of thousands of clones, with 85% observed a single time. The clonotype was recovered from an adult in good health. This material consisted of peripheral blood, taken on day 0 of MenACWY control vaccination.

The CDR3 region has the DNA TGTGCCAGCAGTCCCTGGACAGGCGGAAATAGCAATCAGCCCCAGCATTTT. Translation: CASSPWTGGNSNQPQHF. The V call is TRBV27, the J call TRBJ1-5; 7 bases are a match to TRBD1. Trimming at V came to 5 bases and at J to 0 bases, leaving 10 bases not matched to a gene. The CDR3 is 17 residues long. From germline, CDR1 is MNHEY and CDR2 SMNVEV (reference sequence).